This TCR beta chain was found in a study of CD8 T cells in Susac syndrome. The RNA, 0.5 to 1 ug, was put through reverse transcription using random hexamers. TCRdb reanalysed the immunoSEQ multiplex PCR reads using MiXCR and keeps one entry per CDR3 protein. This sample has around 190,000 distinct CDR3 sequences, with 85% to 95% found just once. Germline V gene lookup returns CDR1 LGHDT and CDR2 YNNKEL (reference sequence). This CDR3 comprises 13 residues. Trimming cost V 5 bases and J 0 bases, with 5 bases left between them. The specimen was CD8+ T cells from PBMCs. The source is a human donor with multiple sclerosis. The gene calls are TRBV3-1 and TRBJ2-1; D possibly corresponds to TRBD2 (5 bases). The CDR3 reads CASSGSSYNEQFF. The CDR3 nucleotides read TGTGCCAGCAGCGGGAGCTCCTACAATGAGCAGTTCTTC.